This entry features one T cell receptor beta chain sequence. The target antigen is unknown. Some clones are missing from TCRdb's copy, which holds only in-frame ones; the method was immunoSEQ multiplex PCR. The data show roughly 55,000 clones, 60% to 80% seen once. Pools of viral peptides were used by the ViraFEST assay to expand antigen-specific CD4+ T cells ahead of sequencing. Isolation of CD4+ T cells took place after 10 days of culture. Participants were vaccinated with two doses of either the BNT162b2 or mRNA-1273 vaccine. Nucleocapsid antibody tests were negative, and the vaccine recipients had no prior SARS-CoV-2 infection. Researchers reported culturing approximately 1.8 million PBMC in each well, adding approximately 9.4 IU/ml IL-2 and about 9.6 ug/ml peptides. These data originate in a study of vaccination effects on CD4 cells after COVID-19. Looking at the study overall: Samples were taken post-vaccine, and their median timing was 72 days after the second dose.

The CDR3 is made up of 14 amino acids. V lost 8 bases, J lost 7 bases, and 9 bases stayed unmatched. Germline loops: CDR1 MNHEY, CDR2 SVGAGI. Study results and limitations: Researchers report that only 1 of 255 vaccine-induced clones in healthy vaccinees cross-reacted with common cold coronaviruses.

The sequences come from CD4+ T cells from PBMCs cultured with HCoV-OC43 spike peptides, collected after COVID-19 vaccination. The subset denotes: HCoV-OC43 spike overlapping peptide pool stimulation. This clonotype was sampled from a human donor who received a COVID-19 vaccine. The V call is TRBV6-5, the J call TRBJ2-1; 9 nucleotides agree with TRBD2. Here the CDR3 reads CASYPGGGANEQFF. The CDR3 DNA reads as TGTGCCAGCTATCCCGGCGGGGGGGCGAATGAGCAGTTCTTC.